This passage covers 9 T cell receptor beta chains from one sample sequenced in a study of identical twins. TCRdb fed the 5' RACE reads into MiXCR, producing one record per CDR3 protein. The sample lists around 280,000 distinct CDR3 sequences, more than 6.5% occurring once. The same sample was also used in a study of yellow fever vaccine responses in identical twins.

Sequencing input: memory (CD45RO+) T cells sorted from blood. Receptor source: a woman aged 18-35 years in good health.

The table lists this clonotype with a few counts. V and J are TRBV2 and TRBJ2-7; 7 bases line up with TRBD2. CDR1 is SNHLY, CDR2 FYNNEI, per germline. Losses at the gene ends were 8 bases for V and 4 bases for J; bases not matched to a gene: 11. The CDR3 is 14 residues long. The DNA of the CDR3 is TGTGCCAGCCGCCTTGGGCGGGAGCCGTACGAGCAGTACTTC. Translating gives CASRLGREPYEQYF.

This clonotype has at least ten counts. This rearrangement joins TRBV12-3 or TRBV12-4 to TRBJ2-7; D may be TRBD2 (6 bases). V was trimmed by 2 bases and J by 0 bases, leaving 14 bases between them. The CDR3 sequence is 16 residues long. The CDR3 loop is CASSLLSGRNSYEQYF. In DNA form, the CDR3 reads TGTGCCAGCAGTTTACTCTCCGGGAGAAACTCCTACGAGCAGTACTTC.

This clonotype was detected a few times. The rearrangement links TRBV9 to TRBJ2-3; no firm D call. CDR1 and CDR2 from the germline V gene are SGDLS and YYNGEE. V lost 3 bases and J lost 6, with 17 bases in between. CDR3 length: 15 amino acids. CDR3 bases: TGTGCCAGCAGCGCGCGACGCCCTTCTGGGGATACGCAGTATTTT. Protein: CASSARRPSGDTQYF.

The V gene is TRBV6-2 or TRBV6-3, the J gene TRBJ2-3; TRBD2 aligns across 9 bases. The CDR3 contains 14 residues. The trim removed 4 bases at V and 6 bases at J, leaving 5 bases unmatched. The germline CDR1 and CDR2 sequences are MNHEY and SVGEGT. The CDR3 coding sequence is TGTGCCAGCAGTTCTAGCGGGGAGTCGGATACGCAGTATTTT. Translated: CASSSSGESDTQYF.

This clonotype has a single count. A much larger clone differs by one base, so this may be a read error. The J gene is TRBJ2-5, the V gene TRBV15, with TRBD2 as a possible D gene (5 bases). Trimming shortened V by 0 bases and J by 1 base, and 15 bases separated the two germline ends. Germline loops: CDR1 LNHNV, CDR2 YYDKDF (reference sequence). The CDR3 is 17 residues long. The CDR3 region is CATSREGKRGPQETQYF. CDR3 sequence (DNA): TGTGCCACCAGCAGAGAGGGAAAACGGGGTCCCCAAGAGACCCAGTACTTC.

This clonotype was observed a handful of times. This chain joins TRBV12-3 or TRBV12-4 and TRBJ2-3, with TRBD1 identical over 12 bases. The V and J ends lost 6 bases and 5 bases, in that order; junction bases with no gene match: 6. CDR3 size: 15 residues. The CDR3: CASSPGTGGKDTQYF. The CDR3 region has the DNA TGTGCCAGCAGCCCCGGGACAGGGGGCAAAGATACGCAGTATTTT.

There are many counts of this clonotype. The chain is built from TRBV2 and TRBJ1-2; 8 nucleotides line up with TRBD1. The trim removed 1 base at V and 4 bases at J, leaving 2 bases unmatched. CDR3 size: 14 residues. Germline lookup yields CDR1 SNHLY and CDR2 FYNNEI. The CDR3 bases are TGTGCCAGCAGTGAAGAGGACAGGGCCTATGGCTACACCTTC. This encodes CASSEEDRAYGYTF. Full variable domain (outside the CDR3, taken from reference TRBV2 and TRBJ1-2): EPEVTQTPSHQVTQMGQEVILRCVPISNHLYFYWYRQILGQKVEFLVSFYNNEISEKSEIFDDQFSVERPDGSNFTLKIRSTKLEDSAMYFCASSEEDRAYGYTFGSGTRLTVV.

This clonotype has more than one count but fewer than ten. The rearrangement uses TRBV3-1 and TRBJ2-7, with D possibly called TRBD1 or TRBD2 (5 bases each). Germline assignment: CDR1 LGHDT and CDR2 YNNKEL (reference sequence). V lost 5 bases and J 0 bases, leaving 14 bases between the germline ends. This CDR3 spans 15 amino acids. Here the CDR3 reads CASSKPGPSSYEQYF. The CDR3 DNA is TGTGCCAGCAGCAAACCGGGGCCCAGCTCCTACGAGCAGTACTTC.

Only a few counts were recorded for this clonotype. The genes are TRBV18 and TRBJ2-3; the D is unclear. Germline assignment: CDR1 KGHSH and CDR2 LQKENI. V lost 3 bases to trimming and J lost 6 bases, with 16 bases between them. The CDR3 consists of 15 residues. The CDR3: CASSPMTVPGDTQYF. The CDR3 DNA is TGTGCCAGCTCACCGATGACGGTCCCGGGCGATACGCAGTATTTT.